This is a list of T cell receptor beta chains from one sample in a study of blood T cell repertoires in COVID-19. The repertoire was sequenced with immunoSEQ multiplex PCR; TCRdb's copy has only in-frame clones and lacks some. The sample comprises about 270,000 clones, around nine tenths of which are singletons, and less than 3% rests with the top ten. Sequencing input: PBMCs or T cells enriched from blood (not recorded which). The receptors here all came from a woman aged 18-29 years who had recovered from COVID-19. CDR3s include the opening cysteine and the closing phenylalanine or tryptophan. Fields, in order: D gene, clone size, V gene, J gene, CDR3 protein, CDR3 DNA. D genes are given only for firm matches. Size values are once, few and many counts, or a class for expanded clones, and some rows have none.

TRBD2	NA	TRBV27	TRBJ2-1	CASSFSGRTYNEQFF	TGTGCCAGCAGTTTTAGCGGGAGGACCTACAATGAGCAGTTCTTC
NA	NA	TRBV2	TRBJ1-5	CASSLLDRSNQPQHF	TGTGCCAGCAGTTTACTTGACAGAAGCAATCAGCCCCAGCATTTT
TRBD1	NA	TRBV4-3	TRBJ2-6	CASSQSGLTGTNSGANVLTF	TGCGCCAGCAGCCAATCGGGATTGACAGGGACCAACTCTGGGGCCAACGTCCTGACTTTC
TRBD2	NA	TRBV3-1/TRBV3-2	TRBJ2-3	CASSHGLAGGGTDTQYF	TGTGCCAGCAGCCATGGACTAGCGGGTGGCGGCACAGATACGCAGTATTTT
NA	NA	TRBV6-1	TRBJ1-5	CASSEWRGGDSNQPQHF	TGTGCCAGCAGTGAATGGAGGGGAGGGGATAGCAATCAGCCCCAGCATTTT
TRBD1	NA	TRBV19	TRBJ2-5	CASTVAGGETQYF	TGTGCCAGTACGGTGGCAGGGGGAGAGACCCAGTACTTC
TRBD1	NA	TRBV7-9	TRBJ1-1	CASSQDRELTEAFF	TGTGCCAGCAGCCAGGACAGGGAATTGACTGAAGCTTTCTTT
NA	NA	TRBV19	TRBJ2-1	CASRRETYNEQFF	TGTGCCAGTAGACGGGAGACATACAATGAGCAGTTCTTC
NA	NA	TRBV10-3	TRBJ1-1	CAITGRANTEAFF	TGTGCCATCACTGGCAGGGCGAACACTGAAGCTTTCTTT
NA	NA	TRBV11-2	TRBJ2-5	CASSIRHYQETQYF	TGTGCCAGCAGCATAAGACATTACCAAGAGACCCAGTACTTC
NA	NA	TRBV5-4	TRBJ1-2	CASSLVSTGNYGYTF	TGTGCCAGCAGCTTGGTTTCTACAGGGAACTATGGCTACACCTTC
TRBD1	NA	TRBV27	TRBJ1-4	CASSLWGQTNEKLFF	TGTGCCAGCAGTTTATGGGGACAGACAAATGAAAAACTGTTTTTT
NA	NA	TRBV19	TRBJ2-7	CASADNYEQYF	TGTGCCAGCGCGGACAACTACGAGCAGTACTTC
NA	NA	TRBV5-4	TRBJ1-2	CASSLEPWGGRYGYTF	TGTGCCAGCAGCTTGGAACCCTGGGGGGGGAGATATGGCTACACCTTC
TRBD2	NA	TRBV5-5	TRBJ2-1	CASSSLAGSPYNEQFF	TGTGCCAGCAGCTCCTTAGCGGGGTCGCCCTACAATGAGCAGTTCTTC
NA	NA	TRBV5-4	TRBJ2-1	CASSLGDRNRGIFSNEQFF	TGTGCCAGCAGCTTGGGAGATAGAAACAGAGGGATTTTTAGCAATGAGCAGTTCTTC
NA	NA	TRBV5-1	TRBJ2-3	CASSPGDAYTQYF	TGCGCCAGCAGCCCAGGGGACGCCTATACGCAGTATTTT
TRBD2	NA	TRBV11-3	TRBJ2-1	CASSPPGLAVFNEQFF	TGTGCCAGCAGCCCGCCGGGACTAGCGGTCTTCAATGAGCAGTTCTTC
TRBD1	NA	TRBV5-4	TRBJ1-1	CASTRTGDTEAFF	TGTGCCAGCACCCGGACAGGGGACACTGAAGCTTTCTTT
TRBD1	few	TRBV2	TRBJ2-7	CASSADRVNEQYF	TGTGCCAGCAGTGCGGACAGGGTCAACGAGCAGTACTTC
NA	NA	TRBV24-1	TRBJ2-1	CATSDPLQTERHNEQFF	TGTGCCACCAGTGATCCTCTGCAGACTGAGAGACACAATGAGCAGTTCTTC
TRBD1	NA	TRBV10-3	TRBJ2-7	CAISEYGTGGPDEQYF	TGTGCCATCAGTGAGTACGGGACAGGGGGACCCGACGAGCAGTACTTC
NA	NA	TRBV28	TRBJ2-7	CASSRTGTLGSYEQYF	TGTGCCAGCAGCCGCACCGGGACTTTGGGCTCCTACGAGCAGTACTTC
TRBD1	NA	TRBV7-6	TRBJ2-7	CASSFRQGDVSEQYF	TGTGCCAGCAGCTTCAGACAGGGGGATGTATCCGAGCAGTACTTC
NA	NA	TRBV18	TRBJ1-1	CASSLGVNTEAFF	TGTGCCAGCTCTCTCGGAGTGAACACTGAAGCTTTCTTT
NA	NA	TRBV10-1	TRBJ2-1	CASSEGRPAGSSYNEQFF	TGCGCCAGCAGTGAGGGCCGCCCAGCAGGCAGCTCCTACAATGAGCAGTTCTTC
TRBD1	NA	TRBV9	TRBJ1-1	CASSVLDRGNTEAFF	TGTGCCAGCAGCGTATTGGACAGGGGGAACACTGAAGCTTTCTTT
TRBD1	NA	TRBV28	TRBJ1-6	CASSKGTAYNSPLHF	TGTGCCAGCAGTAAAGGGACAGCCTATAATTCACCCCTCCACTTT
NA	NA	TRBV7-2	TRBJ1-1	CASSLSLDPNTEAFF	TGTGCCAGCAGCTTAAGTCTAGACCCGAACACTGAAGCTTTCTTT
NA	NA	TRBV5-1	TRBJ2-5	CASSIRLGAVETQYF	TGCGCCAGCAGCATACGACTAGGGGCCGTAGAGACCCAGTACTTC
NA	NA	TRBV11-3	TRBJ2-3	CASSQGLPESTDTQYF	TGTGCCAGCAGCCAGGGACTCCCGGAATCCACAGATACGCAGTATTTT
NA	NA	TRBV30	TRBJ1-2	CAWTIGAIHYTF	TGTGCCTGGACTATAGGGGCGATCCACTACACCTTC
TRBD1	NA	TRBV6-5	TRBJ1-1	CASSDRGNTEAFF	TGTGCCAGCAGCGACAGGGGGAACACTGAAGCTTTCTTT
TRBD2	NA	TRBV7-3	TRBJ2-3	CASSLTPGLAGGPTDTQYF	TGTGCCAGCAGCTTAACACCGGGACTAGCGGGAGGGCCCACAGATACGCAGTATTTT
NA	NA	TRBV7-2	TRBJ1-4	CASSLRSGSEKLFF	TGTGCCAGCAGCTTACGGTCCGGTTCTGAAAAACTGTTTTTT
NA	NA	TRBV7-2	TRBJ1-4	CASSFDPGHLEKLFF	TGTGCCAGCAGTTTCGATCCGGGACACCTTGAAAAACTGTTTTTT
TRBD1	NA	TRBV4-1	TRBJ2-7	CASSQDRPTYEQYF	TGCGCCAGCAGCCAGGACAGGCCCACCTACGAGCAGTACTTC
TRBD1	NA	TRBV4-2	TRBJ2-1	CASSFQGGSDNEQFF	TGTGCCAGCAGCTTCCAAGGGGGCTCGGACAATGAGCAGTTCTTC
TRBD2	NA	TRBV6-5	TRBJ2-1	CASRLAGAHEQFF	TGTGCCAGCCGACTAGCGGGAGCGCATGAGCAGTTCTTC
TRBD2	NA	TRBV7-8	TRBJ2-1	CASSLVPASGAYNEQFF	TGTGCCAGCAGCTTAGTCCCCGCTAGCGGAGCCTACAATGAGCAGTTCTTC
NA	NA	TRBV29-1	TRBJ2-3	CSVCFREPGSTDTQYF	TGCAGCGTATGTTTCCGGGAACCTGGGAGCACAGATACGCAGTATTTT